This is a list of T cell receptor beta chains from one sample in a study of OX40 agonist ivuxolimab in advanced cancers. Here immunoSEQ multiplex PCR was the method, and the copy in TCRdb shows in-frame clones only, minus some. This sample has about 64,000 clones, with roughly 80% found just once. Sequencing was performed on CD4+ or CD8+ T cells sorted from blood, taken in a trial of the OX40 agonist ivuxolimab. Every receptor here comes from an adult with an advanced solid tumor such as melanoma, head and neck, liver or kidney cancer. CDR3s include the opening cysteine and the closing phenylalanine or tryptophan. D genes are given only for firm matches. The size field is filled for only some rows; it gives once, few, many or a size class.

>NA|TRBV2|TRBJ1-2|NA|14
TGTGCCAGCAGTTCGCAGGGTGAGGGGTATGGCTACACCTTC
CASSSQGEGYGYTF
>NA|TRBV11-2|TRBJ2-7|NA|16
TGTGCCAGCAGCTTGAATGGGGGCTTTAGCTCCTACGAGCAGTACTTC
CASSLNGGFSSYEQYF
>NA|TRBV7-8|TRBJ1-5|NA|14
TGTGCCAGCAGTTTTCAATATAGCAATCAGCCCCAGCATTTT
CASSFQYSNQPQHF
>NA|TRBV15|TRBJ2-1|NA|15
TGTGCCACTTCTTCAGGCGCTAGCTCCTACAATGAGCAGTTCTTC
CATSSGASSYNEQFF
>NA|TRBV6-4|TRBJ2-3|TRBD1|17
TGTGCCAGCAGTACCCCCTACAGGGGGCTACGCACAGATACGCAGTATTTT
CASSTPYRGLRTDTQYF
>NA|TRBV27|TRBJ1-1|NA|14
TGTGCCAGCAGTTTCCGTGGACAGAACACTGAAGCTTTCTTT
CASSFRGQNTEAFF
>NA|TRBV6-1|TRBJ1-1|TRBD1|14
TGTGCCAGCAGGGTCCAGGGGGCGGCTACTGAAGCTTTCTTT
CASRVQGAATEAFF
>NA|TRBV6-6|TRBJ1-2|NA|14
TGTGCCAGCAGTATCTCCGGGACATACTATGGCTACACCTTC
CASSISGTYYGYTF
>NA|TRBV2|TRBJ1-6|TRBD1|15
TGTGCCAGCAGCGGGGACAGGAGCCGAGATTCACCCCTCCACTTT
CASSGDRSRDSPLHF
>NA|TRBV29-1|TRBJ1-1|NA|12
TGCAGCGTTAATTCGGGCACCGCTGAAGCTTTCTTT
CSVNSGTAEAFF
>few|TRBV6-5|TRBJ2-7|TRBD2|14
TGTGCCAGCAGCCTTCTGGGGGGGGGAATCGAGCAGTACTTC
CASSLLGGGIEQYF
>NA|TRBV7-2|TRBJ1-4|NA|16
TGTGCCAGCAGCCAGAGGAGCAGAACATCTAATGAAAAACTGTTTTTT
CASSQRSRTSNEKLFF
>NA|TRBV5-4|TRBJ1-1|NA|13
TGTGCCAGCAGCTTGGTGGCGAACACTGAAGCTTTCTTT
CASSLVANTEAFF
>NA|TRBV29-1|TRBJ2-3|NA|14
TGCAGCGTTCCAGACCCGGGGACCCAGGATACGCAGTATTTT
CSVPDPGTQDTQYF
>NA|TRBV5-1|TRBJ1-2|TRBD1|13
TGCGCCAGCAGCGAGGGACAGAACTATGGCTACACCTTC
CASSEGQNYGYTF
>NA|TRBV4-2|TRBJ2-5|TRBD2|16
TGTGCCAGCAGCCAAGTTCTAGCGGGAGTTATTAAGACCCAGTACTTC
CASSQVLAGVIKTQYF
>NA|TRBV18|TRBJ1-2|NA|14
TGTGCCAGCTCACCACGGCAGCAAGAATATGGCTACACCTTC
CASSPRQQEYGYTF
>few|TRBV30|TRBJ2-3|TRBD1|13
TGTGCCGGTTACAGGGGGGGCACAGATACGCAGTATTTT
CAGYRGGTDTQYF
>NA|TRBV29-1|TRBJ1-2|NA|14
TGCAGCGTTGTTTTCCGGGGCCCTAACTATGGCTACACCTTC
CSVVFRGPNYGYTF
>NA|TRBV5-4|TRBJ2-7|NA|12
TGTGCCAGCAGCTTGGGGACAGCCGAGCAGTACTTC
CASSLGTAEQYF
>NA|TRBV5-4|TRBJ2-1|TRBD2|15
TGTGCCAGCAGCCCAGGCGGGAGCCGCAACAATGAGCAGTTCTTC
CASSPGGSRNNEQFF
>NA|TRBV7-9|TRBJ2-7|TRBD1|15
TGTGCCAGCAGTCGGGGGACAGGGGGCGTCGACGAGCAGTACTTC
CASSRGTGGVDEQYF
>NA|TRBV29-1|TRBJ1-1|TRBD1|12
TGCAGCGTGACAGGGTTTTCGACTGAAGCTTTCTTT
CSVTGFSTEAFF